This T cell receptor beta chain was identified in a study of blood T cell repertoires in COVID-19 (dated by TCRdb to about 2020). Context from the whole study: Collaborator samples came from the United States, Italy and Spain and covered acute and convalescent phases of COVID-19. Deeply sampled blood TCRbeta repertoires from subjects exposed to, actively infected with, or recovered from COVID-19 were included in the dataset. Samples were obtained from the ongoing ImmuneRACE study (first 160 participants) and from roughly 1,300 subjects provided by 6 global collaborators. Nearly every sample came with metadata listing a de-identified subject ID, COVID-19 status, age in years and sex. The material from the prospective study consisted of cDNA or gDNA derived from T cells, B-cell-depleted T cells, or PBMCs. The repertoires were released in a freely available public database meant as a resource for research on the immune response to SARS-CoV-2. Where HLA class I and class II types were available, the types were taken from metadata supplied by the sample provider, not from assay-based typing.

The immunoSEQ Assay, a bias-controlled multiplex PCR, was used to amplify TCRbeta CDR3 regions from genomic DNA. The published analysis was carried out like this. The number of nucleated cells in each sample was estimated by amplification of reference gene primers within the assay. Sequence reads were collapsed and filtered to measure the absolute abundance of every unique TCRbeta CDR3 rearrangement. For each sample, productive Simpson clonality was calculated as the square root of Simpson's diversity index across productive rearrangements. TCRdb took this table from immuneACCESS and kept in-frame rearrangements with V and J called. Such tables lack part of the clones; where checked against another copy, unresolved V genes explain under half of the gap, and the rest is unexplained. V, J and clone size are taken as reported in that table, and D and trimming were inferred from the DNA itself. For this sample the table gives a few hundred thousand clones, of which about 91% were detected only once. About 12% of the sample lies in the top ten.

CDR1 and CDR2, per the germline V gene, are LGHNA and YNFKEQ. The V end loses 1 base and the J end loses 1 base, and a stretch of 10 bases separates them. From the cysteine through the phenylalanine, the CDR3 covers 15 amino acids. The CDR3 DNA has 45 bases and is translated from base 1. At one collaborating source in Seattle, patients were enrolled during active infection and were followed longitudinally through the course of disease. Each collaborating institution followed its own protocols to collect whole blood in K2EDTA tubes. For TCRbeta analysis, collaborators shipped samples in one of three forms: frozen whole blood, isolated PBMCs, or DNA extracted from either of those sample types. What the study reported, not specific to this receptor: Clinical and demographic metadata were provided uncurated, with the amount varying by source and participant.

As regards this clone: Its antigen is not yet known. Base qualities are not provided; no much larger clone lies one nucleotide away.

The rearranged chain carries TRBV4-2 and TRBJ1-1; the D gene is perhaps TRBD1, on 5 matching bases. The TCR comes from a woman in her fifties or sixties with COVID-19, enrolled during active disease. Specimen: peripheral blood. CDR3 loop: CASSQGGGTNTEAFF. Read as DNA, the sequence is TGTGCCAGCAGCCAAGGGGGCGGGACGAACACTGAAGCTTTCTTT.